The T cell receptor beta chain described here comes from a study of long-term antiretroviral therapy in people with HIV. Overall study findings and caveats: Every time point showed a repertoire led by clones expanded before ART. Blood was collected between the mid-2000s and the late 2010s, possibly under older ART regimens.

Each donor provided at least one pre-ART PBMC sample and at least two post-ART PBMC samples. Comments on this clone: As yet, its antigen is unknown.

V lost 1 base and J 3 bases, leaving 14 bases between the germline ends. Germline V gene sequence: CDR1 KGHSH, CDR2 LQKENI. The CDR3 covers 16 residues. At survey level, the immunoSEQ assay was run in its v3.0 version. Here immunoSEQ multiplex PCR was the method, and the copy in TCRdb shows in-frame clones only, minus some. The table has about 16,000 clones, about 78% seen once. The chain employs TRBV18 and TRBJ2-3; tentative D call: TRBD2 (5 bases). The sample here was unsorted PBMCs, taken more than 3.1 years after starting antiretroviral therapy. This receptor was taken from a woman aged 40 to 50 with HIV. In DNA, the CDR3 is TGTGCCAGCTCACCACAGGGAGCCGGCGGTACAGATACGCAGTATTTT. Protein: CASSPQGAGGTDTQYF.